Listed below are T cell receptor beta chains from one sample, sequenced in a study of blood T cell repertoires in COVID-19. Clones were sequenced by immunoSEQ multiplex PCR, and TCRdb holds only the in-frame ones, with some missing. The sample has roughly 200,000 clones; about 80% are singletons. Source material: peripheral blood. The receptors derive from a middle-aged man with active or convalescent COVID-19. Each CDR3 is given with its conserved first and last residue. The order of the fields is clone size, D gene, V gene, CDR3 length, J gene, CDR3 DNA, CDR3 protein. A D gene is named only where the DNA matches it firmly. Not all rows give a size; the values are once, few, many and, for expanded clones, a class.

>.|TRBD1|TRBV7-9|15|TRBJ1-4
TGTGCCAGCAGTCCTGGACAGGGGATTGATGAAAAACTGTTTTTT
CASSPGQGIDEKLFF
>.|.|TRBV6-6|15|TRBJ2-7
TGTGCCAGCAGTCCAGGGTTTCAACAGGCCTACGAGCAGTACTTC
CASSPGFQQAYEQYF
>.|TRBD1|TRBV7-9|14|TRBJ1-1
TGTGCCAGCAGCTCCCAGGGACAGGGTTTTGAAGCTTTCTTT
CASSSQGQGFEAFF
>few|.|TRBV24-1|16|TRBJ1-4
TGTGCCACCAGTGACAGCGGACGGAGTCCGAATGAAAAACTGTTTTTT
CATSDSGRSPNEKLFF
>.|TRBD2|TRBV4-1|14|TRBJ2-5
TGCGCCAGCAGCCAAGAACTAGCGAGTGAGACCCAGTACTTC
CASSQELASETQYF
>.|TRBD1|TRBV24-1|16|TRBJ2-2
TGTGCCACCAGTGACTCGGACAGGGAGAGAACCGGGGAGCTGTTTTTT
CATSDSDRERTGELFF
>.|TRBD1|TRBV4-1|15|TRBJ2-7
TGCGCCAGCAGCCCCGGGACAGGAAGCTCCTACGAGCAGTACTTC
CASSPGTGSSYEQYF
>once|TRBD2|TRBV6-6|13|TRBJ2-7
TGTGCCAGCACGGGGGGAAGTAACTACGAGCAGTACTTC
CASTGGSNYEQYF
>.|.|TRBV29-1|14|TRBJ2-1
TGCAGCGTTGGCGGGGGCCCCACTTTTGGTGAGCAGTTCTTC
CSVGGGPTFGEQFF
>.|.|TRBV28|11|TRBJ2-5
TGTGCCAGCAGTGAGGGGACTCCCCAGTACTTC
CASSEGTPQYF
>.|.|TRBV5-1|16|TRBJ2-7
TGCGCCAGCAGCGGGGAGGGGGGGCGCTCCTCCTACGAGCAGTACTTC
CASSGEGGRSSYEQYF
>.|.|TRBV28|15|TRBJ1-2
TGTGCCACCCAAGGGGAGTCCAGGGACATCTATGGCTACACCTTC
CATQGESRDIYGYTF
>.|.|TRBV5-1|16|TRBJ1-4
TGCGCCAGCAGCTTGTCGGGGGGCGCAACTAATGAAAAACTGTTTTTT
CASSLSGGATNEKLFF
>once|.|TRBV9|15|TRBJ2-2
TGTGCCAGCAGCCCCCTCGGGGCGAACACCGGGGAGCTGTTTTTT
CASSPLGANTGELFF
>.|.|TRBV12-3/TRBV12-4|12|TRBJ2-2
TGTGCCAGCAGTTTTTTGGGGGGTGGGCTGTTTTTT
CASSFLGGGLFF
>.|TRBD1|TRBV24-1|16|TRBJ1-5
TGTGCCACCAGTGATTTGCGGACAGGGAAGGATCAGCCCCAGCATTTT
CATSDLRTGKDQPQHF
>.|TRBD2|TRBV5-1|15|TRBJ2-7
TGCGCCAGCAGCTTGGCTGCGGGGGGCGCGCTAAAGCAGTACTTC
CASSLAAGGALKQYF
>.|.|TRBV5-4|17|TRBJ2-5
TGTGCCAGCAGCTTGGGGCCCGGGGGTGGCTACCAAGAGACCCAGTACTTC
CASSLGPGGGYQETQYF
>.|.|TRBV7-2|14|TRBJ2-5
TGTGCCAGCAGCCAACAGTTCCGGGGGGCCGCCCAGTACTTC
CASSQQFRGAAQYF
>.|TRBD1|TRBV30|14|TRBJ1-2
TGTGCCTCAGTGAGGAGTAGGGGGCATCGTGGCTACACCTTC
CASVRSRGHRGYTF
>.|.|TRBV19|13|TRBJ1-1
TGTGCCAGTACCCTTTGGGGGCAAAGCGAAGCTTTCTTT
CASTLWGQSEAFF
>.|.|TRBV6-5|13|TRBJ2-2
TGTGCCAGCAGTTACAGGAGGGCCGGGGAGCTGTTTTTT
CASSYRRAGELFF
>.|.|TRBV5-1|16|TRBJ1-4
TGCGCCAGCAGCTTGGACCAGAGGGACATGGGAGAAAAACTGTTTTTT
CASSLDQRDMGEKLFF
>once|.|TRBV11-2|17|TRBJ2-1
TGTGCCAGCAGCTCCTCCGCCGGGTCCGTTTTAAACAATGAGCAGTTCTTC
CASSSSAGSVLNNEQFF
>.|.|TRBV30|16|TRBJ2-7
TGTGCCTGGAGTGGGCCCCCAGGCCGTATCTCCTACGAGCAGTACTTC
CAWSGPPGRISYEQYF
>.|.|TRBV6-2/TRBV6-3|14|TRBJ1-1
TGTGCCAGCAGTTCCCTTGGAGTGAACACTGAAGCTTTCTTT
CASSSLGVNTEAFF
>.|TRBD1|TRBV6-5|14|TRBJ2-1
TGTGCCAGCAGTCCCCGGGACAGGTACTTTGAGCAGTTCTTC
CASSPRDRYFEQFF
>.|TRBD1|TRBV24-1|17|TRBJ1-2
TGTGCCACCAGTGACGGACAAGAGGGACAGGGCCCCAATGGCTACACCTTC
CATSDGQEGQGPNGYTF
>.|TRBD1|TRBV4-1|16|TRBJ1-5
TGCGCCAGCAGCCAAGAAGGGACAGGGGTGAGGCAGCCCCAGCATTTT
CASSQEGTGVRQPQHF
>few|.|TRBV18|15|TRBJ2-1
TGTGCCAGCTCACCTGAGGTAGCGCCCTACAATGAGCAGTTCTTC
CASSPEVAPYNEQFF
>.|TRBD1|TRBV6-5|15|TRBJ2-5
TGTGCCAGCAGTAGGTCGGGACAGGGGTTACAGACCCAGTACTTC
CASSRSGQGLQTQYF
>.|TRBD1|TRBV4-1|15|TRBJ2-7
TGCGCCAGCAGCCCCCTCTCGACAGGGTTAAACGAGCAGTACTTC
CASSPLSTGLNEQYF
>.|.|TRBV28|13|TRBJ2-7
TGTGCCAGCAGGACAGTTAATAACTACGAGCAGTACTTC
CASRTVNNYEQYF
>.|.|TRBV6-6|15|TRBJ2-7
TGTGCCAGCAGTTACTCGACGACAGAGAACTACGAGCAGTACTTC
CASSYSTTENYEQYF
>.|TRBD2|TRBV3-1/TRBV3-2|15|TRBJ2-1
TGTGCCAGCAGCCGGCTAGCGGGGGCTAGGGATGAGCAGTTCTTC
CASSRLAGARDEQFF
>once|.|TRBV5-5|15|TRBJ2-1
TGTGCCAGCAGCTTGTGGGGCGACTCCTACAATGAGCAGTTCTTC
CASSLWGDSYNEQFF
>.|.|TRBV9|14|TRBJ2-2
TGTGCCAGCAGCGTAGACAGTTTATCCCGGGAGCTGTTTTTT
CASSVDSLSRELFF
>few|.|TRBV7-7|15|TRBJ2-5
TGTGCCAGCAGCCCCGGGGGGCACAGCCAAGAGACCCAGTACTTC
CASSPGGHSQETQYF
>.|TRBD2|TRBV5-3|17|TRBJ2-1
TGTGCCAGAAGCCCGGGGACTAGCGGGGGCTCCTACAATGAGCAGTTCTTC
CARSPGTSGGSYNEQFF
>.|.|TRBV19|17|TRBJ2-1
TGTGCCAGTAGTATACAGGTGGGCAGGGCGTCCTACAATGAGCAGTTCTTC
CASSIQVGRASYNEQFF
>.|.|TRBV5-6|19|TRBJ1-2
TGTGCCAGCAGCTTATTAGCAGGGCCGGTTCCTACCCCTAACTATGGCTACACCTTC
CASSLLAGPVPTPNYGYTF
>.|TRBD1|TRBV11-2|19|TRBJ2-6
TGTGCCAGCAGTATGGTTGGGACAGGGGTAGGCTCTGGGGCCAACGTCCTGACTTTC
CASSMVGTGVGSGANVLTF
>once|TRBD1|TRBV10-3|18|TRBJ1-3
TGTGCCATCAGGGGCCGGGACAGGGGTCCCAAGGCTGGAAACACCATATATTTT
CAIRGRDRGPKAGNTIYF
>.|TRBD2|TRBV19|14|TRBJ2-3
TGTGCCAGTAGTTCTAGCGGGGTCACAGATACGCAGTATTTT
CASSSSGVTDTQYF
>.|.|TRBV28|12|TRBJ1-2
TGTGCCAGCAGGCAGACTGAGTATGGCTACACCTTC
CASRQTEYGYTF
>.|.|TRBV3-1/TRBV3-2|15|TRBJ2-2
TGTGCCAGCAGCCGAGAGACTAGTAACACCGGGGAGCTGTTTTTT
CASSRETSNTGELFF
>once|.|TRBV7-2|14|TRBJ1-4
TGTGCCAGCAGCTTATTGGGCCCGGATGAAAAACTGTTTTTT
CASSLLGPDEKLFF
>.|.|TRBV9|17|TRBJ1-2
TGTGCCAGCAGCGCCAAAGGGCGCGGGGCGCTGGGCTATGGCTACACCTTC
CASSAKGRGALGYGYTF
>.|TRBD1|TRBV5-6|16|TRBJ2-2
TGTGCCAGCAGCTATCCGGGACAGGGGGCAAACGGGGAGCTGTTTTTT
CASSYPGQGANGELFF
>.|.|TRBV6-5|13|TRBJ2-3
TGTGCCAGCAGAAGGGGTTTTACAGATACGCAGTATTTT
CASRRGFTDTQYF
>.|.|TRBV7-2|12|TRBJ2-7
TGTGCCAGCAGCTTCAGGGCGGAAGAGCAGTACTTC
CASSFRAEEQYF
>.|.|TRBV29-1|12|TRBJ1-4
TGCAGCGTAGAAGGTCAGGGGCCAAAACTGTTTTTT
CSVEGQGPKLFF
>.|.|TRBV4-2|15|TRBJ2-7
TGTGCCAGCAGCCAAGAAATCAGGCGAAGTTACGAGCAGTACTTC
CASSQEIRRSYEQYF
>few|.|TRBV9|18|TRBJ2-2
TGTGCCAGCAGCGGCGACAACCCTCCGCTTTCGAACACCGGGGAGCTGTTTTTT
CASSGDNPPLSNTGELFF
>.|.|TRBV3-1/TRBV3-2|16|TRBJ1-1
TGTGCCAGCAGCCCGGGACATCTCTTGGTGAACACTGAAGCTTTCTTT
CASSPGHLLVNTEAFF
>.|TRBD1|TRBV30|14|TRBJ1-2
TGTGCCTGGACCCAGGACAGGGTCTACTATGGCTACACCTTC
CAWTQDRVYYGYTF
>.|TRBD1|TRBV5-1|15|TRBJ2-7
TGCGCCAGCAGCTTGGCCCCACAGGGGCCTGGCGAGCAGTACTTC
CASSLAPQGPGEQYF